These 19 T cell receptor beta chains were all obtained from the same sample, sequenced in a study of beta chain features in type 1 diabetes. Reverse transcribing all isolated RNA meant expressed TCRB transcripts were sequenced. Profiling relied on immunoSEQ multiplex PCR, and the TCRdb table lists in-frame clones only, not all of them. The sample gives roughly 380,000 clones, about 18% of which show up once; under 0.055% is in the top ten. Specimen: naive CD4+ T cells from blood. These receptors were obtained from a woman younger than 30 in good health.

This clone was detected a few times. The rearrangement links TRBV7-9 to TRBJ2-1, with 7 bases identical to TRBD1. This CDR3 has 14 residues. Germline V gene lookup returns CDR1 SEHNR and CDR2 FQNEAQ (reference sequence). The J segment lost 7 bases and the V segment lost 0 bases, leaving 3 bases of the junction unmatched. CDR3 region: CASSLAGQRNEQFF. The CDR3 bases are TGTGCCAGCAGCTTAGCGGGACAGAGGAATGAGCAGTTCTTC.

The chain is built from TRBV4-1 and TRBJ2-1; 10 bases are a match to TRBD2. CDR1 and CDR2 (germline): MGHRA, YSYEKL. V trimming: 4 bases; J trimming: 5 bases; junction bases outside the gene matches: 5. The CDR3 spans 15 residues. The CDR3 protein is CASSPLAGVNNEQFF. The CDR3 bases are TGCGCCAGCAGCCCCCTAGCGGGAGTCAACAATGAGCAGTTCTTC.

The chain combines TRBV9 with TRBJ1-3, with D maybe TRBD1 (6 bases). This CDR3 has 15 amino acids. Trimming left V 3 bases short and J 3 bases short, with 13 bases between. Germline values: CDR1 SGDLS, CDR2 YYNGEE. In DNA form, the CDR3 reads TGTGCCAGCAGCGCCGGGGACATCCATGGAAACACCATATATTTT. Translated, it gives CASSAGDIHGNTIYF.

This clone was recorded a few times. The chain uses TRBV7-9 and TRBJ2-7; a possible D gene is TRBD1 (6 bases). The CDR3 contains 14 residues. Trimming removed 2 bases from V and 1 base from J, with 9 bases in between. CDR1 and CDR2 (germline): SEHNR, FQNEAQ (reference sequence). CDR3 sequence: CASSLMDSSYEQYF. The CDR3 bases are TGTGCCAGCAGCTTAATGGACAGTTCCTACGAGCAGTACTTC.

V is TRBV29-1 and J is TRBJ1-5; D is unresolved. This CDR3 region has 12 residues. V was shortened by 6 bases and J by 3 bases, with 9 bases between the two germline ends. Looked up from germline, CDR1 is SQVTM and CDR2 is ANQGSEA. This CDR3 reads CSVSGINQPQHF. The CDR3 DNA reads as TGCAGCGTCTCTGGCATCAATCAGCCCCAGCATTTT. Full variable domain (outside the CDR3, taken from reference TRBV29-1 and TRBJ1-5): SAVISQKPSRDICQRGTSLTIQCQVDSQVTMMFWYRQQPGQSLTLIATANQGSEATYESGFVIDKFPISRPNLTFSTLTVSNMSPEDSSIYLCSVSGINQPQHFGDGTRLSIL.

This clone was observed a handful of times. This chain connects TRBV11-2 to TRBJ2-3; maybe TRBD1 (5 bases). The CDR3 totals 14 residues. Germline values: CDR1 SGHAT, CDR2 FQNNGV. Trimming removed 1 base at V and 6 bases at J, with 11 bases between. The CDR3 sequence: CASSLGQIWDTQYF. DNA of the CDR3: TGTGCCAGCAGCTTAGGACAGATCTGGGATACGCAGTATTTT.

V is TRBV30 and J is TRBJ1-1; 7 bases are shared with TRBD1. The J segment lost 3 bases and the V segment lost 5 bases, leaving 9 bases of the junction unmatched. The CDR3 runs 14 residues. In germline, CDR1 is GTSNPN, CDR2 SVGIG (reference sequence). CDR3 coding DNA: TGTGCCTGGGACTACAGGGGCAGTCACACTGAAGCTTTCTTT. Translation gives CAWDYRGSHTEAFF. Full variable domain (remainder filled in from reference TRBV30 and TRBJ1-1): SQTIHQWPATLVQPVGSPLSLECTVEGTSNPNLYWYRQAAGRGLQLLFYSVGIGQISSEVPQNLSASRPQDRQFILSSKKLLLSDSGFYLCAWDYRGSHTEAFFGQGTRLTVV.

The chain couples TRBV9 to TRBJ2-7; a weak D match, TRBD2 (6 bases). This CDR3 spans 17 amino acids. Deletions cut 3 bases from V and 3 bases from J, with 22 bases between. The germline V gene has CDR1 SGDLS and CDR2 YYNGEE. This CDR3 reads CASSELREARPFYEQYF. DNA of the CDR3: TGTGCCAGCAGCGAGCTTAGGGAGGCGAGACCTTTCTACGAGCAGTACTTC.

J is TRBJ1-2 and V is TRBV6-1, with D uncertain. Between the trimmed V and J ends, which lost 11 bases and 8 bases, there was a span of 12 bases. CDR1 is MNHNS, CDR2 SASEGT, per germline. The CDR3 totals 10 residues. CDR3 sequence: CALYLSGYTF. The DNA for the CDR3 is TGTGCCCTGTATTTAAGCGGCTACACCTTC.

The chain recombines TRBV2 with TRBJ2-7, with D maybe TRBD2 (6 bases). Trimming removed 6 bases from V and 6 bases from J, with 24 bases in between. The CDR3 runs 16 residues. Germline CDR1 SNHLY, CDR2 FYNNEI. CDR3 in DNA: TGTGCCAGCAGATTACTTGCCGGGACTGCAACCGGCGAGCAGTACTTC. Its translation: CASRLLAGTATGEQYF. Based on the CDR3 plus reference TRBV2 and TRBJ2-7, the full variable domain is EPEVTQTPSHQVTQMGQEVILRCVPISNHLYFYWYRQILGQKVEFLVSFYNNEISEKSEIFDDQFSVERPDGSNFTLKIRSTKLEDSAMYFCASRLLAGTATGEQYFGPGTRLTVT.

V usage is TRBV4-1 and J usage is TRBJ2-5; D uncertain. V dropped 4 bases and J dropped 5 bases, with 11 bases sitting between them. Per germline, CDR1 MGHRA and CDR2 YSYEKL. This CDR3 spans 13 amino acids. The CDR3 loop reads CASSLGVLETQYF. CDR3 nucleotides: TGCGCCAGCAGCCTAGGAGTTTTGGAGACCCAGTACTTC.

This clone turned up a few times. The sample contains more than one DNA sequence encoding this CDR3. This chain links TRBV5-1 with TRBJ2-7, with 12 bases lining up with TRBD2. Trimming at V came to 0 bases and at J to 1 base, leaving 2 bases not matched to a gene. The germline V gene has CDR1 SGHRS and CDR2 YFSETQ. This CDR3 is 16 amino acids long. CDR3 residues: CASSLEGTSGSYEQYF. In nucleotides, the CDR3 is TGCGCCAGCAGCTTGGAGGGGACTAGCGGGTCCTACGAGCAGTACTTC. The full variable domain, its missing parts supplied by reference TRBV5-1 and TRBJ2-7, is KAGVTQTPRYLIKTRGQQVTLSCSPISGHRSVSWYQQTPGQGLQFLFEYFSETQRNKGNFPGRFSGRQFSNSRSEMNVSTLELGDSALYLCASSLEGTSGSYEQYFGPGTRLTVT.

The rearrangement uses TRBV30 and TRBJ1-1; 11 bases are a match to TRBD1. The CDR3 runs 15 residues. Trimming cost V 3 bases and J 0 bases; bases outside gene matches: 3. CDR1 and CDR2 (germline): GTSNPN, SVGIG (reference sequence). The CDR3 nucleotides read TGTGCCTGGAGCGGACAGGGGGCCATGAACACTGAAGCTTTCTTT. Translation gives CAWSGQGAMNTEAFF. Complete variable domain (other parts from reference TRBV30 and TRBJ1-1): SQTIHQWPATLVQPVGSPLSLECTVEGTSNPNLYWYRQAAGRGLQLLFYSVGIGQISSEVPQNLSASRPQDRQFILSSKKLLLSDSGFYLCAWSGQGAMNTEAFFGQGTRLTVV.

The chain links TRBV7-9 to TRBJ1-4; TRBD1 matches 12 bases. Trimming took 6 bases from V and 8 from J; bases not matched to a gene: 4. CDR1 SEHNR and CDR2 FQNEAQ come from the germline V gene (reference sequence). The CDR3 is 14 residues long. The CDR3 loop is CASRGQGAVEKLFF. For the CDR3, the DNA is TGTGCCAGCAGGGGACAGGGGGCGGTCGAAAAACTGTTTTTT. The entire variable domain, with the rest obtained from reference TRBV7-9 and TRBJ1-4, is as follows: DTGVSQNPRHKITKRGQNVTFRCDPISEHNRLYWYRQTLGQGPEFLTYFQNEAQLEKSRLLSDRFSAERPKGSFSTLEIQRTEQGDSAMYLCASRGQGAVEKLFFGSGTQLSVL.

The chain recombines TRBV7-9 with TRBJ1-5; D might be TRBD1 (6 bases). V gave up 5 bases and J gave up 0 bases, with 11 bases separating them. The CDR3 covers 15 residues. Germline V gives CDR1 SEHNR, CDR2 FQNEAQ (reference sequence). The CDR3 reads CASSTDRISNQPQHF. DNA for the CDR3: TGTGCCAGCAGCACCGACAGGATTAGCAATCAGCCCCAGCATTTT.

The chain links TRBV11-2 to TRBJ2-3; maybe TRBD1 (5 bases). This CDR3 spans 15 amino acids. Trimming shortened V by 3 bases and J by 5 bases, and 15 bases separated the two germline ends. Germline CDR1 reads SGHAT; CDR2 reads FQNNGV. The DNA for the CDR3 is TGTGCCAGCAGCTTCCGACAGCCCTCCGGAGATACGCAGTATTTT. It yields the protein CASSFRQPSGDTQYF.

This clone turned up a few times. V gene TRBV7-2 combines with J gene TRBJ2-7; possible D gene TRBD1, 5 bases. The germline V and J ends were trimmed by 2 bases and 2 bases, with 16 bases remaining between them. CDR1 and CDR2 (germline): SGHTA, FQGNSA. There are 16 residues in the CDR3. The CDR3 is CASSLRSLVDTYEQYF. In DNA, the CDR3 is TGTGCCAGCAGCTTACGGTCCCTTGTGGACACCTACGAGCAGTACTTC.

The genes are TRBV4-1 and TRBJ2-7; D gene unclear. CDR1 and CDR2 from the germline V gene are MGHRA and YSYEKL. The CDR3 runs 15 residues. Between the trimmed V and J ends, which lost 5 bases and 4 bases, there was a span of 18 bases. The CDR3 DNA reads TGCGCCAGCAGCACAGACACCCTGGTCACTTACGAGCAGTACTTC. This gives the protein CASSTDTLVTYEQYF.

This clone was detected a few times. The CDR3 protein is CATSTAQGTEQYF. Written as DNA, the CDR3 is TGTGCCACCAGCACCGCACAGGGGACAGAGCAGTACTTC. The chain recombines TRBV15 with TRBJ2-7, with 7 positions matching TRBD1. The length of the CDR3 is 13 residues. Germline loops: CDR1 LNHNV, CDR2 YYDKDF (reference sequence). The V gene end was trimmed by 4 bases and the J gene end by 7 bases; junction bases not matched to a gene: 7. The whole variable domain, remainder taken from reference TRBV15 and TRBJ2-7, is DAMVIQNPRYQVTQFGKPVTLSCSQTLNHNVMYWYQQKSSQAPKLLFHYYDKDFNNEADTPDNFQSRRPNTSFCFLDIRSPGLGDTAMYLCATSTAQGTEQYFGPGTRLTVT.